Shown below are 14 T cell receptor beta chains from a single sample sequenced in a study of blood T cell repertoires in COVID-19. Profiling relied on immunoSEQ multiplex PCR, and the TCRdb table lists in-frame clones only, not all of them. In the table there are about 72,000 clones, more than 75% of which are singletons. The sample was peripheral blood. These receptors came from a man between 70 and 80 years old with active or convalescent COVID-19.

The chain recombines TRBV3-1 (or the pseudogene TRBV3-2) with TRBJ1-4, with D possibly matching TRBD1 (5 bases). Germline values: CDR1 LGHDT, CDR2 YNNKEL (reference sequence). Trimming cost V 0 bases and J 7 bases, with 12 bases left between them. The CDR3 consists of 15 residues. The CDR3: CASSQDQGMGEKLFF. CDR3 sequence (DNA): TGTGCCAGCAGCCAAGACCAGGGTATGGGTGAAAAACTGTTTTTT.

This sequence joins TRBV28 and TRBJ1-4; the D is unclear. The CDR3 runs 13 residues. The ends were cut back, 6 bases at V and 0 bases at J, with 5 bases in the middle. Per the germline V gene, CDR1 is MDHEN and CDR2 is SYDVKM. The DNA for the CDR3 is TGTGCCAGCAGCCGAGCAACTAATGAAAAACTGTTTTTT. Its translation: CASSRATNEKLFF.

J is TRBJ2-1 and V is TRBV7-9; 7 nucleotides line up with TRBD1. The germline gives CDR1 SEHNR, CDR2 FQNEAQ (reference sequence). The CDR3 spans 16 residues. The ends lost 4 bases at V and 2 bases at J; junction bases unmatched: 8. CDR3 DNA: TGTGCCAGCAGCTCGGGACAGACTTTTACCTACAATGAGCAGTTCTTC. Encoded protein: CASSSGQTFTYNEQFF.

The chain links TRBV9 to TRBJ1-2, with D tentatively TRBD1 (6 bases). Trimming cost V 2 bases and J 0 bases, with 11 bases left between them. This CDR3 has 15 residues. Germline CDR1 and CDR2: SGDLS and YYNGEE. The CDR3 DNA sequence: TGTGCCAGCAGCGTTAGACAGGCAGCTAACTATGGCTACACCTTC. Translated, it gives CASSVRQAANYGYTF.

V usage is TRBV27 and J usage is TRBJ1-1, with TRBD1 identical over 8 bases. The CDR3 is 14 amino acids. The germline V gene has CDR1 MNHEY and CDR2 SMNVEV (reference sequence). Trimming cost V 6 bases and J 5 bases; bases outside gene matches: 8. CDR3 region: CASRTGQGGTEAFF. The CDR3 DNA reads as TGTGCCAGCAGGACCGGACAGGGAGGGACTGAAGCTTTCTTT.

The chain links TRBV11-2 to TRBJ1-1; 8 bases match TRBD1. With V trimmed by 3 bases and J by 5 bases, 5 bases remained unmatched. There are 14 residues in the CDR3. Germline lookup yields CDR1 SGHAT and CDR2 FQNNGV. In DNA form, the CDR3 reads TGTGCCAGCAGCTTTCAGGGGGCGCCTACTGAAGCTTTCTTT. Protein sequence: CASSFQGAPTEAFF.

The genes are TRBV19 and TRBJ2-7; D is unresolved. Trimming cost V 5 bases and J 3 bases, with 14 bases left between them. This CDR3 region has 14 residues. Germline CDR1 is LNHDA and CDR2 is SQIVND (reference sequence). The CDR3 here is CASSVRHLNYEQYF. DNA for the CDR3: TGTGCCAGTAGTGTCAGACACCTTAACTACGAGCAGTACTTC.

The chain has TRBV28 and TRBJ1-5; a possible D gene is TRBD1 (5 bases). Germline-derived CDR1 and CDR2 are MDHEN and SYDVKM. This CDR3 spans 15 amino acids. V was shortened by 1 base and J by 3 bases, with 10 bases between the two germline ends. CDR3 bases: TGTGCCAGCAGTTTATTTGGACATAACAATCAGCCCCAGCATTTT. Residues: CASSLFGHNNQPQHF. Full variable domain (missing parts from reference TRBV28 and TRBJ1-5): DVKVTQSSRYLVKRTGEKVFLECVQDMDHENMFWYRQDPGLGLRLIYFSYDVKMKEKGDIPEGYSVSREKKERFSLILESASTNQTSMYLCASSLFGHNNQPQHFGDGTRLSIL.

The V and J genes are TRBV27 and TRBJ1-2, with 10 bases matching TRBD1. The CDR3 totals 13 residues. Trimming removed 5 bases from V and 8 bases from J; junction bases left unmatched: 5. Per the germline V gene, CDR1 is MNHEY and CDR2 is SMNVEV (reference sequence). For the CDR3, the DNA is TGTGCCAGCAGTCCGACAGGGGGCGTCGGCTACACCTTC. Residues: CASSPTGGVGYTF.

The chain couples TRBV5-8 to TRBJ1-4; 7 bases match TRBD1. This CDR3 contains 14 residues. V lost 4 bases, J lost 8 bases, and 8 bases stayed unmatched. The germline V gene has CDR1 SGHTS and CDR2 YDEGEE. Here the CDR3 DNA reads TGTGCCAGCAGCACAGGGGCCAGAGAAGAAAAACTGTTTTTT. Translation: CASSTGAREEKLFF.

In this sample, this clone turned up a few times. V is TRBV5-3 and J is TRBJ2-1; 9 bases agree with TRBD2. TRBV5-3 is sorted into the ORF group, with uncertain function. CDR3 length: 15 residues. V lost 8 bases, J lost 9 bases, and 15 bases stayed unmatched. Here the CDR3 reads CARLLAGVTYLEQFF. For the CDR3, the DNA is TGTGCCAGGTTATTAGCGGGAGTTACCTACCTTGAGCAGTTCTTC.

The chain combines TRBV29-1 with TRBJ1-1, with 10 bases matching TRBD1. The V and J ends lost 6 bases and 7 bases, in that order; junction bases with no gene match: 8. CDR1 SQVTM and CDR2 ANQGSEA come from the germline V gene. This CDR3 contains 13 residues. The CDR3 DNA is TGCAGCGTCAGAGACAGGGGGCTTGGTGAAGCTTTCTTT. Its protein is CSVRDRGLGEAFF.

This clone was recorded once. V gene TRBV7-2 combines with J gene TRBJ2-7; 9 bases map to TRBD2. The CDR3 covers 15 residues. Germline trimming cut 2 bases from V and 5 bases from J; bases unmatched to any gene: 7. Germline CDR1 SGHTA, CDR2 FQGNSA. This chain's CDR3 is CASSLWREGRNEQYF. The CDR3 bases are TGTGCCAGCAGCTTATGGCGGGAGGGCCGAAACGAGCAGTACTTC.

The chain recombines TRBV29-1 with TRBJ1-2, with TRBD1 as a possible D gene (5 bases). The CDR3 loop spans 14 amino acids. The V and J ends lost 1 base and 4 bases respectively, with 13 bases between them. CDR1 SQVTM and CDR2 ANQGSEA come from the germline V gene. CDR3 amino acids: CSVEVFGGFYGYTF. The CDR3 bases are TGCAGCGTTGAAGTCTTCGGGGGGTTCTATGGCTACACCTTC.